A single sample is the source of the 21 T cell receptor beta chains below, sequenced in a study of CD8+ T cells in alopecia areata. Extracted RNA was reverse transcribed into cDNA, the sequencing template. Data came from immunoSEQ multiplex PCR; TCRdb stores just in-frame clones and leaves some out. This table has some 150,000 clones, 45% to 60% appearing once. The sample was CD8+ T cells sorted from blood, taken at week 0. These receptors originate from a human donor with alopecia areata.

Only a few counts were recorded for this clone. This chain links TRBV9 with TRBJ2-7; D could derive from TRBD1 or TRBD2 (5 bases each). The germline V and J ends were trimmed by 3 bases and 3 bases, with 13 bases remaining between them. Germline CDR1 and CDR2: SGDLS and YYNGEE. The CDR3 has 14 amino acids. This CDR3 reads CASSAGTTGYEQYF. For the CDR3, the DNA is TGTGCCAGCAGCGCGGGGACCACCGGCTACGAGCAGTACTTC.

This clone is judged medium-sized. This chain connects TRBV7-3 to TRBJ1-1; D unclear. The CDR3 has 13 residues. Germline V CDR1 and CDR2: SGHTA, FQGTGA. V lost 5 bases, J lost 1 base, and 8 bases lay in between. The CDR3, as DNA: TGTGCCAGCAGCCCTAATAGGAACACTGAAGCTTTCTTT. Translation: CASSPNRNTEAFF.

V and J are TRBV30 and TRBJ1-5; maybe TRBD1 (5 bases). Germline V lookup: CDR1 GTSNPN, CDR2 SVGIG (reference sequence). This CDR3 has 14 residues. Trimming removed 0 bases at V and 6 bases at J, with 12 bases between. CDR3 DNA sequence: TGTGCCTGGAGTGTACAGGCTCCCGGTCAGCCCCAGCATTTT. Residues: CAWSVQAPGQPQHF.

V and J are TRBV6-6 and TRBJ1-1; TRBD1 aligns across 7 bases. Germline V gene sequence: CDR1 MNHNY, CDR2 SVGAGI (reference sequence). J was trimmed by 4 bases and V by 6 bases; bases with no gene match: 5. The CDR3 loop spans 13 amino acids. The CDR3 loop is CASRQGQGTEAFF. The CDR3 DNA reads as TGTGCCAGCAGACAGGGGCAGGGCACTGAAGCTTTCTTT.

CDR3 bases: TGCGCCAGCAGCCCGGGACAGGGCCCACCTTGGCCCTACAATGAGCAGTTCTTC. This sequence encodes CASSPGQGPPWPYNEQFF. This chain joins TRBV5-1 and TRBJ2-1; TRBD1 agrees at 9 bases. The CDR3 is 18 residues long. Germline V gives CDR1 SGHRS, CDR2 YFSETQ. J gave up 2 bases and V 4 bases, and 13 bases lay outside the gene matches.

This clone was counted between two and nine times. The chain employs TRBV28 and TRBJ2-5; D might be TRBD1 or TRBD2, each matching 5 bases. In germline, CDR1 is MDHEN, CDR2 SYDVKM. The V gene lost 3 bases and the J gene lost 3 bases, with 11 bases spanning the gap. The CDR3 runs to 14 residues. CDR3 sequence reads: CASSFGGSEETQYF. CDR3 sequence (DNA): TGTGCCAGCAGTTTTGGGGGATCGGAAGAGACCCAGTACTTC.

V and J are TRBV29-1 and TRBJ1-4; D is unresolved. Germline loops: CDR1 SQVTM, CDR2 ANQGSEA. The CDR3 contains 13 residues. V gave up 4 bases and J gave up 5 bases, with 11 bases separating them. The CDR3 here is CSVGEPRNEKLFF. The CDR3 DNA follows: TGCAGCGTTGGGGAGCCTAGAAATGAAAAACTGTTTTTT.

J is TRBJ2-1 and V is TRBV29-1; D is perhaps TRBD1 or TRBD2 (5 bases each). V lost 0 bases and J 6 bases, leaving 15 bases between the germline ends. Germline CDR1 and CDR2: SQVTM and ANQGSEA. The CDR3 totals 15 residues. The CDR3 protein is CSVEDRGDATNEQFF. Written as DNA, the CDR3 is TGCAGCGTTGAAGATAGGGGAGACGCAACCAATGAGCAGTTCTTC.

This clone has a handful of counts. The chain has TRBV29-1 and TRBJ1-1, with D possibly being TRBD1 (5 bases). The V gene lost 4 bases and the J gene lost 0 bases, with 9 bases spanning the gap. Germline loops: CDR1 SQVTM, CDR2 ANQGSEA. The CDR3 runs to 13 residues. CDR3 loop: CSVASGMNTEAFF. CDR3 in DNA: TGCAGCGTTGCGTCAGGGATGAACACTGAAGCTTTCTTT.

The table lists this clone with a count of one. The chain joins TRBV20-1 to TRBJ2-7, with no clear D. The V end was cut by 5 bases, the J end by 3 bases, with 8 bases between. The germline gives CDR1 DFQATT, CDR2 SNEGSKA (reference sequence). The CDR3 contains 11 residues. The chain's CDR3 is CSAPDGYEQYF. CDR3 DNA sequence: TGCAGTGCTCCCGACGGCTACGAGCAGTACTTC.

The J gene is TRBJ2-7, the V gene TRBV6-5; D not resolved. The V end was cut by 8 bases, the J end by 6 bases, with 8 bases between. Germline CDR1 and CDR2: MNHEY and SVGAGI. The CDR3 is made up of 10 amino acids. As DNA, the CDR3 is TGTGCCAGCGGCCTAGGCGAGCAGTACTTC. Amino acids: CASGLGEQYF.

This chain links TRBV7-9 with TRBJ2-2, with D unclear. The CDR3 extends over 13 amino acids. Between the trimmed V and J ends, which lost 3 bases and 3 bases, there was a span of 5 bases. From germline, CDR1 is SEHNR and CDR2 FQNEAQ (reference sequence). CDR3 loop: CASSLADTGELFF. DNA of the CDR3: TGTGCCAGCAGCTTGGCAGACACCGGGGAGCTGTTTTTT.

The sample holds a few counts of this clone. The rearrangement links TRBV11-2 to TRBJ2-7; 8 bases fit TRBD2. CDR3 length: 14 amino acids. V lost 6 bases and J lost 4; bases outside the gene matches: 8. Germline V gene sequence: CDR1 SGHAT, CDR2 FQNNGV. CDR3 DNA: TGTGCCAGCAGGCCTCCGGGCGGGGGGTACGAGCAGTACTTC. Translated, it gives CASRPPGGGYEQYF.

This rearrangement joins TRBV12-5 to TRBJ1-1; 9 bases line up with TRBD1. After removal of 2 bases from V and 1 base from J, the junction contained 8 bases not matched to a gene. The CDR3 consists of 17 residues. Germline-derived CDR1 and CDR2 are LGHNT and FRNRAP. The chain's CDR3 is CASGLNDRGLENTEAFF. The CDR3 region has the DNA TGTGCTAGTGGTTTGAATGACAGGGGGTTGGAGAACACTGAAGCTTTCTTT.

The chain has TRBV29-1 and TRBJ1-6; D remains ambiguous. Between the trimmed V and J ends, which lost 8 bases and 9 bases, there was a span of 11 bases. This CDR3 is built from 11 residues. The germline V gene has CDR1 SQVTM and CDR2 ANQGSEA. CDR3 region: CSPGRRSPLHF. CDR3 sequence (DNA): TGCAGCCCTGGACGGCGTTCACCCCTCCACTTT.

This clone appeared a few times. The genes are TRBV27 and TRBJ2-7; D may be TRBD2 (5 bases). The length of the CDR3 is 13 residues. Trimming shortened V by 2 bases and J by 9 bases, and 14 bases separated the two germline ends. CDR1 MNHEY and CDR2 SMNVEV come from the germline V gene (reference sequence). CDR3 in amino acids: CASSLQVGAVQYF. For the CDR3, the DNA is TGTGCCAGCAGTTTACAAGTGGGAGCGGTGCAGTACTTC.

This chain joins TRBV4-1 and TRBJ1-1, with D unclear. The CDR3 spans 15 residues. CDR1 and CDR2 (germline): MGHRA, YSYEKL. V was pared by 0 bases and J by 1 base, with 9 bases between. The CDR3 is CASSQDRAANTEAFF. In DNA, the CDR3 is TGCGCCAGCAGCCAAGATCGGGCAGCGAACACTGAAGCTTTCTTT.

The J gene is TRBJ2-2, the V gene TRBV28, with D tentatively TRBD2 (5 bases). CDR1 and CDR2 (germline): MDHEN, SYDVKM. The CDR3 extends over 14 amino acids. V dropped 3 bases and J dropped 2 bases, with 7 bases sitting between them. The CDR3: CASSLAGNTGELFF. The CDR3, as DNA: TGTGCCAGCAGTTTGGCGGGCAACACCGGGGAGCTGTTTTTT. The variable domain in full, with the rest retrieved from reference TRBV28 and TRBJ2-2, is DVKVTQSSRYLVKRTGEKVFLECVQDMDHENMFWYRQDPGLGLRLIYFSYDVKMKEKGDIPEGYSVSREKKERFSLILESASTNQTSMYLCASSLAGNTGELFFGEGSRLTVL.

This clone was observed a handful of times. V and J are TRBV29-1 and TRBJ2-5, with unresolved D. Trimming pared 5 bases from V and 0 bases from J, leaving 13 bases between. From germline, CDR1 is SQVTM and CDR2 ANQGSEA. The CDR3 is 14 amino acids. In DNA form, the CDR3 reads TGCAGCGTTCCCTCCTCCAGAGACCAAGAGACCCAGTACTTC. Translating gives CSVPSSRDQETQYF.

This rearrangement joins TRBV30 to TRBJ1-1; tentative D call: TRBD1 (5 bases). Germline CDR1 reads GTSNPN; CDR2 reads SVGIG (reference sequence). Trimming shortened V by 2 bases and J by 6 bases, and 16 bases separated the two germline ends. The CDR3 extends over 14 amino acids. DNA of the CDR3: TGTGCCTGGAGTTGGGGCATGACCGTCGCTGAAGCTTTCTTT. Its protein product is CAWSWGMTVAEAFF.

V is TRBV5-1 and J is TRBJ2-7; D is perhaps TRBD2 (6 bases). Germline CDR1 and CDR2: SGHRS and YFSETQ. V lost 4 bases to trimming and J lost 0 bases, with 14 bases between them. The CDR3 runs to 15 residues. CDR3 DNA sequence: TGCGCCAGCAGCCTGGGGCTAGCGATCTCCTACGAGCAGTACTTC. This gives the protein CASSLGLAISYEQYF.